This paragraph reports one T cell receptor (beta chain). This clonotype has a count of ten or more. The clone's antigen remains unknown. Relative to the germline gene, one junction end is altered; a read error may explain this. These data come from a study of T cell repertoires in cytomegalovirus infection (dated by TCRdb to the late 2010s). At the level of the whole study: Donor HLA type was relevant to the analysis, because carriage of CMV infection together with the matching HLA type was indicated by public TCR beta signatures.

Points the paper makes about the study in general: Cumulative frequency of public TCR beta family members discriminated carriers of CMV infection plus the relevant HLA type in this cohort and an independent approximately 370-donor cohort. The ex vivo response was dominated by HLA-C-restricted CMV-specific TCR beta clonotypes, and the single most frequent clonotype in two of eight donors was supplied by these HLA-C-restricted clonotypes.

Sequencing took place on an Illumina HiSeq 1500. Through fastp at Q25 and MiXCR, TCRdb rebuilt clones from the public reads, retaining in-frame beta chains. Entries are consolidated by CDR3 protein sequence, retaining the most common genes and DNA. This sample has around 260,000 distinct CDR3 sequences in its table, and about 23% of those were observed once. The top ten clonotypes cover about 14% of the sample. From its cysteine to its phenylalanine, the CDR3 spans 15 amino acids. The sequence is cut down to CDR3 DNA, 45 bases in frame from base 1. CDR1 and CDR2, per the germline V gene, are SGHTA and FQGNSA.

The sequence was obtained from a human donor in good health (CMV status not recorded). Some clones in this sample may be carry-over from other donors' samples. The sample was PBMCs. Rearrangement joined TRBV7-2 to TRBJ1-3; the D gene is not confidently resolved. In nucleotide form, the sequence is TGTGCCAGCAGCATAGCCAGCGTCTCTGGAAACACCATATATTTT. It codes for CASSIASVSGNTIYF.